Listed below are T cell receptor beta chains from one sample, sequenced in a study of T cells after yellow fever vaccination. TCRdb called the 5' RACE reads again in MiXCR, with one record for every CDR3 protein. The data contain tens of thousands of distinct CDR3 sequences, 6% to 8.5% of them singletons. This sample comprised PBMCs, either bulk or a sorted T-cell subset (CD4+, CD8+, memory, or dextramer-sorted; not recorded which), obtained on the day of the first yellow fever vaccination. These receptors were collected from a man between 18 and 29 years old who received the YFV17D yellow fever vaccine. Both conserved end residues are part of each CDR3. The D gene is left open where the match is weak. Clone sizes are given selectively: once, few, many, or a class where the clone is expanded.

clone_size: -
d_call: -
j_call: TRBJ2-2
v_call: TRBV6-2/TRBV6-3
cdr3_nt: TGTGCCAGCAACATAGGGTCAGAAGCCGGGGAGCTGTTTTTT
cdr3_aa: CASNIGSEAGELFF

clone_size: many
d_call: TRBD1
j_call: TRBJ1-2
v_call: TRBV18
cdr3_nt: TGTGCCAGCTCACCAGGGGACAGGGTTGGTTATGGCTACACCTTC
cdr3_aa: CASSPGDRVGYGYTF

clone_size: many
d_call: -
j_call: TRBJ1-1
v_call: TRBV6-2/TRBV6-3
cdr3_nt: TGTGCCAGCAGTCCCTTGGCAGGGAGTGGCACTGAAGCTTTCTTT
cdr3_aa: CASSPLAGSGTEAFF

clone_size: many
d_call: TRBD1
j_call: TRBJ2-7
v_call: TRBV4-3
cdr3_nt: TGCGCCAGCAGCCGGGACAGGGGGCCGTACGAGCAGTACTTC
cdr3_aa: CASSRDRGPYEQYF

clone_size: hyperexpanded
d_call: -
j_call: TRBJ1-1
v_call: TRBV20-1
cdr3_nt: TGCAGTGCTAGGGTTCGCGACACTGAAGCTTTCTTT
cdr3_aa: CSARVRDTEAFF

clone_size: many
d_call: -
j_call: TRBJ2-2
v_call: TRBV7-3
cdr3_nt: TGTGCCAGCAGCTTTCAGGGAGCCAACACCGGGGAGCTGTTTTTT
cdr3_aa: CASSFQGANTGELFF

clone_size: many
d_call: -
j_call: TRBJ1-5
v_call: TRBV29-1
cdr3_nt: TGCAGCGTTCAGGGTGAAAATCAGCCCCAGCATTTT
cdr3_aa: CSVQGENQPQHF

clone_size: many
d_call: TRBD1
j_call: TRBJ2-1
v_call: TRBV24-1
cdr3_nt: TGTGCCACCACGCGGGGACAGGGGGTCGATGAGCAGTTCTTC
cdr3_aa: CATTRGQGVDEQFF

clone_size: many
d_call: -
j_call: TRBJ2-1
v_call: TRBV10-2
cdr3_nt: TGCGCCAGCAGGACCGGGATGTACAATGAGCAGTTCTTC
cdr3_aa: CASRTGMYNEQFF

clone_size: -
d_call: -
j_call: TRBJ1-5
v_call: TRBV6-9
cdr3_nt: TGTGCCAGCAGTTATTCGTTGGGGGACCCCAATCAGCCCCAGCATTTT
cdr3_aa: CASSYSLGDPNQPQHF

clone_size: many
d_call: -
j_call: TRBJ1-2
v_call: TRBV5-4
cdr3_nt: TGTGCCAGCAGCTTGTTCTGGGGAGGGGTCTATGGCTACACCTTC
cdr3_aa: CASSLFWGGVYGYTF

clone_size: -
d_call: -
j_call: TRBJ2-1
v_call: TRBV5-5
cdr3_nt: TGTGCCAGCGGCCCCGAGGGTCGTCACAATGAGCAGTTCTTC
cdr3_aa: CASGPEGRHNEQFF

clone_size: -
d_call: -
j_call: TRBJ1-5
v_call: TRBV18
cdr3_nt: TGTGCCAGCTCGGGTGGAAGCAATCAGCCCCAGCATTTT
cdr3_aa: CASSGGSNQPQHF

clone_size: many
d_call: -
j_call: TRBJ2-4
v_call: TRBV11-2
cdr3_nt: TGTGCCAGCAGCTTTGGGCAGCTAGCCAAAAACATTCAGTACTTC
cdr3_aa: CASSFGQLAKNIQYF

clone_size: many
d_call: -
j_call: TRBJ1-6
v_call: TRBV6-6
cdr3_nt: TGTGCCAGCAGTCTACAGGGCTCACCCCTCCACTTT
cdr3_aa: CASSLQGSPLHF

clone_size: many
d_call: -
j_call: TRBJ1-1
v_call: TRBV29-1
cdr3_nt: TGCAGCGGGAGGGAGTTCACTGAAGCTTTCTTT
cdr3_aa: CSGREFTEAFF

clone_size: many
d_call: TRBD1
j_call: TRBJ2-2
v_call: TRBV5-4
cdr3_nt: TGTGCCAGCCGACAGGGAAGAAACACCGGGGAGCTGTTTTTT
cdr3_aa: CASRQGRNTGELFF

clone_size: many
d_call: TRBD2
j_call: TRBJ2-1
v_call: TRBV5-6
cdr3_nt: TGTGCCAGCAGCCTCAACCGGGACTACCAGTTCTTC
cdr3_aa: CASSLNRDYQFF

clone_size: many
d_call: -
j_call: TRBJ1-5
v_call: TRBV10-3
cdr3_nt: TGTGCCATCAGTGATGGCGGGGGTCAGCCCCAGCATTTT
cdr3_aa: CAISDGGGQPQHF

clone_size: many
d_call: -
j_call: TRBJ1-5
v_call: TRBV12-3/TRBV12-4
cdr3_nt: TGTGCCAGCAGTTTGGGATCCCGGAGCAATCAGCCCCAGCATTTT
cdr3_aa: CASSLGSRSNQPQHF

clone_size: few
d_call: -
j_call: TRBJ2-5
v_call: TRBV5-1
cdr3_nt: TGCGCCAGCAGCTTGTCCGGGGGTGTGGCGGCCTATAGGACCCAGTACTTC
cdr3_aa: CASSLSGGVAAYRTQYF

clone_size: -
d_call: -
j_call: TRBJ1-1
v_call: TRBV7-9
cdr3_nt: TGTGCCAGCAGTTCGCACCCGACAGAGAACACTGAAGCTTTCTTT
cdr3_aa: CASSSHPTENTEAFF

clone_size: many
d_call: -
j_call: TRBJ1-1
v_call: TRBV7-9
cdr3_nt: TGTGCCAGCAGCTTATGGGGGCGGATAACCATGAACACTGAAGCTTTCTTT
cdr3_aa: CASSLWGRITMNTEAFF

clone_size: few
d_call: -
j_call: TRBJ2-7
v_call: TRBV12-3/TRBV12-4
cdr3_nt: TGTGCCAGCAGCTACCTCAGGGAACACACGGGGGAGCAGTACTTC
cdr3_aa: CASSYLREHTGEQYF

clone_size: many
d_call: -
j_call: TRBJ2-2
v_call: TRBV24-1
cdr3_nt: TGTGCCACCAGTGTTGGGGCAGAATACACCGGGGAGCTGTTTTTT
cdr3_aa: CATSVGAEYTGELFF

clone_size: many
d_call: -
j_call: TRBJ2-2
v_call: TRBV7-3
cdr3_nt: TGTGCCAGCAGCCCCCAGGGTGGGTCGAACACCGGGGAGCTGTTTTTT
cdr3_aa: CASSPQGGSNTGELFF

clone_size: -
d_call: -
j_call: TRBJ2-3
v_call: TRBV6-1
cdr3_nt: TGTGCCAGCAGTAAGCGGTCCATCGATACGCAGTATTTT
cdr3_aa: CASSKRSIDTQYF

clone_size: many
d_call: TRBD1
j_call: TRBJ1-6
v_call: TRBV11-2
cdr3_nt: TGTGCCAGCAGTCAGGGGGTTTGGTCACCCCTCCACTTT
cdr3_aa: CASSQGVWSPLHF

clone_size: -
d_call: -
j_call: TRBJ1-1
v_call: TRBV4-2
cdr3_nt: TGTGCCAGCAGCAAGGAATGGGGAGGCACTGAAGCTTTCTTT
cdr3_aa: CASSKEWGGTEAFF